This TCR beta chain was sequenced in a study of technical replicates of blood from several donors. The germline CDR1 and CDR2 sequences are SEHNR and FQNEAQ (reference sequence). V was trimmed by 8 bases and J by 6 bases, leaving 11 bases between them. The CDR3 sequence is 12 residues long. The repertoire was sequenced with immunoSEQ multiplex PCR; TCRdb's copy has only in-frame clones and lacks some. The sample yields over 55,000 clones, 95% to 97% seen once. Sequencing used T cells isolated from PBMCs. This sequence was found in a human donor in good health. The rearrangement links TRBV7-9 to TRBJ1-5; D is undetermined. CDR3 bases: TGTGCCAGCGGGGAGGTCGGTCAGCCCCAGCATTTT. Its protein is CASGEVGQPQHF.